This T cell receptor beta chain originates from a study of Graves' ophthalmopathy and Graves' hyperthyroidism (dated by TCRdb to the late 2010s). Describing the broader study: Peripheral blood samples were taken at the time of initial diagnosis, before any treatment was given. In about 6 hyperthyroidism patients, T-cell repertoires of thyroid tissue and blood were compared. The independent validation cohort included 18 to 20 hyperthyroidism patients plus 17 patients who later progressed from hyperthyroidism to ophthalmopathy. For training and testing, the 100 or so patients in the discovery cohort were randomly divided in a 7:3 ratio. Once sampling was done, hyperthyroidism patients were given methimazole at a starting dose of 30 mg daily, while ophthalmopathy patients were given high-dose intravenous methylprednisolone. In total, approximately 130 blood samples were TCR-sequenced: 40 to 45 ophthalmopathy, approximately 75 hyperthyroidism and about 17 hyperthyroidism-to-ophthalmopathy patients. To explore V-J signatures that separate ophthalmopathy from hyperthyroidism, a discovery set of about a hundred patients was enrolled, consisting of about 45 with ophthalmopathy and approximately 60 with stable hyperthyroidism. To tell Graves' ophthalmopathy apart from Graves' hyperthyroidism, and to predict which patients would progress to ophthalmopathy, the study relied on TCR beta repertoire signatures.

At least ten counts were recorded for this clonotype. Which antigen it targets is not known. Base qualities were left out, and no much larger clone turns up one base away. For repertoire sequencing, TCR beta CDR3 regions were amplified from RNA transcripts. The first round was an RT-PCR using HTBI primers with the Qiagen OneStep RT-PCR kit, and this first round was followed by a second-round multiplex PCR, then size selection and purification. Sequencing of the libraries was carried out on an Illumina HiSeq2000 in paired-end mode with 100 bp reads. The study's own analysis went as follows. SOAPnuke was used to process the reads, throwing out any read that had adapters, had uncalled bases, had a mean Phred below 15, or lacked an exact constant-primer or identifier match. COPE v1.2.5 was used to merge high-quality paired reads. Each unique nucleotide sequence was defined as a clonotype, and clonotypes were aligned to IMGT TRB V, D and J references with MiTCR v1.1. The analysis was limited to V-J combinations with a frequency above 0.0001, which together covered 99.2% of the repertoires. A TCR clonal expansion and chaos score per V-J combination was defined as the ratio of F50 clonal expansion to chaos observed in the TCRdist matrix. Welch's t-statistics and random forest were used to reduce the features to some 13 V-J combinations, which were then used as input to a naive Bayes classifier. The similarity between thyroid and blood repertoires was quantified using the Morisita-Horn index. TCRdb handled the public reads itself, with Q25 trimming in fastp and clone calling in MiXCR, and kept productive beta chains. Every CDR3 protein is listed once, alongside the most common genes and DNA of its rows. TCRdb's processing, not the authors' own work, is the source of the V and J calls. Here the sample has hundreds of thousands of distinct CDR3 sequences; 22% occur a single time. In total, the top ten clones hold approximately 7% of the sample.

The investigation overall reported the following: Most of the expanded thyroid clonotypes with a frequency above 0.001 were also detected in blood, and it was suggested that the thyroid immune response may be reflected by blood repertoires. The 13-signature model separated ophthalmopathy from stable hyperthyroidism with 85% to 90% sensitivity and about 81% specificity in cross-validation, and 80%/75% in the test set. No statistical method was used to set the sample size in advance, and the investigators knew which group each participant was assigned to. In validation, the model predicted ophthalmopathy progression with about 70% sensitivity and approximately 72% specificity; some 13 predicted patients were CT-confirmed with GO in a median of approximately 6.2 months.

CDR1 and CDR2 (MNHEY, SVGEGT) derive from the germline V gene. The CDR3 has 13 amino acids, counting the end cysteine and phenylalanine. Of all the DNA, just the CDR3 is kept, 39 bases in frame from base 1. Trimming costs V 7 bases and J 4 bases, and their ends lie 13 bases apart. A patient counted as having stable hyperthyroidism if there was no progression to ophthalmopathy within 18 months of follow-up. Patients with hyperthyroidism were aged 18 to 65 years, had been newly diagnosed, and had a disease duration of less than 2 months. Patients were excluded if they had other autoimmune diseases, uncontrolled infections, pregnancy or lactation. Diagnosis relied on clinical symptoms, serum thyroxine, TRAb, thyroid ultrasound and orbital computed tomography. PBMCs were isolated from around 10 ml of fresh peripheral blood by Ficoll-Paque density gradient centrifugation. Trizol reagent was used to extract the total RNA, and its quality was then checked on an Agilent 2100 Bioanalyzer.

The sequenced sample consisted of peripheral blood. This receptor was obtained from a young woman with stable Graves' hyperthyroidism. Some clones in this sample may be carry-over from other donors' samples. Donor details come from another sample of the same person, matched by shared clones. The rearranged segments are TRBV6-2 or TRBV6-3 and TRBJ1-2; the D gene is possibly TRBD1, with 5 bases matching. The DNA reads TGTGCCAGCAAAGCGGGGCTAGTCTATGGCTACACCTTC. Protein translation: CASKAGLVYGYTF.